This TCR beta chain was found in a study of OX40 agonist ivuxolimab in advanced cancers. V gave up 2 bases and J gave up 0 bases, with 17 bases separating them. This CDR3 is 17 amino acids long. Germline values: CDR1 ENHRY, CDR2 SYGVKD. The protocol was immunoSEQ multiplex PCR, while the TCRdb copy is restricted to in-frame clones and leaves out a portion. The table includes 30,000 to 45,000 clones, about 81% detected once. This TCR came from an adult with an advanced solid tumor such as melanoma, head and neck, liver or kidney cancer. This chain joins TRBV10-3 and TRBJ2-7; TRBD2 might be the D (6 bases). The sequenced sample was CD4+ or CD8+ T cells sorted from blood, obtained in a trial of the OX40 agonist ivuxolimab. CDR3 in amino acids: CAISEALERVASYEQYF. DNA for the CDR3: TGTGCCATCAGTGAGGCCCTCGAGCGGGTTGCCTCCTACGAGCAGTACTTC.